The clone carrying this T cell receptor beta chain occurred many times. The CDR3 consists of 14 residues. Germline CDR1 and CDR2: SGHTA and FQGNSA. V shed 2 bases and J shed 0 bases, with 5 bases lying between them. Amplified TCR beta CDR3 regions were obtained using RNA transcripts as template. RT-PCR was first run with HTBI primers, then multiplex PCR in a second round. Each CDR3 protein gets one entry after TCRdb re-called the multiplex PCR reads with MiXCR. Among some 390,000 distinct CDR3 sequences, around 17% were seen once, and the ten largest hold around 1.5%. The data stem from a study of Graves' ophthalmopathy and Graves' hyperthyroidism.

Sample: peripheral blood. The clonotype comes from a woman aged 18-29 years with Graves' ophthalmopathy. The chain employs TRBV7-2 and TRBJ1-3; D not resolved. CDR3 sequence: CASSLLLSGNTIYF. The CDR3 DNA reads as TGTGCCAGCAGCTTACTTCTCTCTGGAAACACCATATATTTT.